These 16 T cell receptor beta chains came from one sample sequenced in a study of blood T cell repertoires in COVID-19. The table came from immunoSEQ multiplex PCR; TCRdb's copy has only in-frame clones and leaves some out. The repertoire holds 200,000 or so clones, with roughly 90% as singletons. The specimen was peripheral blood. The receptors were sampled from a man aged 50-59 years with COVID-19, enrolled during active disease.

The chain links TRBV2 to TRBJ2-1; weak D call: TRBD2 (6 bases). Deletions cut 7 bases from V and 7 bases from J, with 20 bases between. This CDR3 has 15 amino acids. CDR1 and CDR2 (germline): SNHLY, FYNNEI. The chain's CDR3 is CASTKREAPGNEQFF. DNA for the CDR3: TGTGCCAGCACGAAGAGGGAGGCCCCCGGAAATGAGCAGTTCTTC. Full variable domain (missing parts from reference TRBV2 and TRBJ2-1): EPEVTQTPSHQVTQMGQEVILRCVPISNHLYFYWYRQILGQKVEFLVSFYNNEISEKSEIFDDQFSVERPDGSNFTLKIRSTKLEDSAMYFCASTKREAPGNEQFFGPGTRLTVL.

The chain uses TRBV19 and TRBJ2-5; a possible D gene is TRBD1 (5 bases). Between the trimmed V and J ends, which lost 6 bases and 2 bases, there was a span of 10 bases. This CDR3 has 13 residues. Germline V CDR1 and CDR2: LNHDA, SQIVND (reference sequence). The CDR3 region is CASRARAQETQYF. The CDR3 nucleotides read TGTGCCAGTAGGGCCAGGGCTCAAGAGACCCAGTACTTC.

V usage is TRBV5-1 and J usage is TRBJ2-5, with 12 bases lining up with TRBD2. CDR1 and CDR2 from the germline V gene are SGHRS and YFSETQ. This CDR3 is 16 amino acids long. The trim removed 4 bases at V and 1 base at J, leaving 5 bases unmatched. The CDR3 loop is CASSSRLAGAQETQYF. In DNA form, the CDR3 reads TGCGCCAGCAGCAGCCGACTAGCGGGGGCCCAAGAGACCCAGTACTTC.

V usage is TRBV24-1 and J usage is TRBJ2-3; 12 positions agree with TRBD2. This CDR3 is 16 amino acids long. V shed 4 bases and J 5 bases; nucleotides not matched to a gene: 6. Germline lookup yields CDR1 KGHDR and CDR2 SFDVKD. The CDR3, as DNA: TGTGCCACCAGTGAAGCTAGCGGGGGGGCCTTAGATACGCAGTATTTT. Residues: CATSEASGGALDTQYF.

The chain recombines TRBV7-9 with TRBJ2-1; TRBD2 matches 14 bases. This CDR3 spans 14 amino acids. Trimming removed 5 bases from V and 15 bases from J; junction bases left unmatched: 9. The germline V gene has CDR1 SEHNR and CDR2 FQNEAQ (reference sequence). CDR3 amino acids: CASSETSGRGGGFF. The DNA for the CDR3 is TGTGCCAGCAGCGAGACTAGCGGGAGGGGCGGGGGGTTCTTC.

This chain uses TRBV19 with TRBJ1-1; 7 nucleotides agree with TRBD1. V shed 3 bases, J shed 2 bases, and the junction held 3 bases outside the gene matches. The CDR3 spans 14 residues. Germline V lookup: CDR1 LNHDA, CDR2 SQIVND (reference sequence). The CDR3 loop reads CASSMEGGNTEAFF. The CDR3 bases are TGTGCCAGTAGTATGGAAGGGGGCAACACTGAAGCTTTCTTT.

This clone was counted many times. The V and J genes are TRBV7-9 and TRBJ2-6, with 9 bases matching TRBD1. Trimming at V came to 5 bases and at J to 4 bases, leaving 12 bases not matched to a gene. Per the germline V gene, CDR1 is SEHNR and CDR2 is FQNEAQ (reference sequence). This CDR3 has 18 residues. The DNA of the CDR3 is TGTGCCAGCAGCCCCTTGCCTAGGACAGGGGACGGGGCCAACGTCCTGACTTTC. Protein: CASSPLPRTGDGANVLTF.

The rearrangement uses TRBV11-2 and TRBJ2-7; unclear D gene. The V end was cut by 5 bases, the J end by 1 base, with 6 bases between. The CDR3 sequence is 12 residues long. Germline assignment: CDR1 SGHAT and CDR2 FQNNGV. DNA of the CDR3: TGTGCCAGCAGCGTGACTTCCTACGAGCAGTACTTC. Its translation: CASSVTSYEQYF.

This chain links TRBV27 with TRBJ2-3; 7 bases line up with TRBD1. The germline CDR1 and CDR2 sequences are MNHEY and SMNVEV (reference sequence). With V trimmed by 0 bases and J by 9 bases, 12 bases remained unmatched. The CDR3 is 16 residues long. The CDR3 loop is CASSLSGTDPGETQYF. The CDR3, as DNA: TGTGCCAGCAGTTTATCCGGGACAGACCCCGGAGAGACGCAGTATTTT.

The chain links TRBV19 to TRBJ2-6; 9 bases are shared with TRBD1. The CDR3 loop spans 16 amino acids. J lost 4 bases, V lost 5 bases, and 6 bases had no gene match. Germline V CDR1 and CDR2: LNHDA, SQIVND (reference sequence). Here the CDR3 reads CASSGGQGSGANVLTF. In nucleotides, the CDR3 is TGTGCCAGTAGTGGGGGACAGGGTTCCGGGGCCAACGTCCTGACTTTC.

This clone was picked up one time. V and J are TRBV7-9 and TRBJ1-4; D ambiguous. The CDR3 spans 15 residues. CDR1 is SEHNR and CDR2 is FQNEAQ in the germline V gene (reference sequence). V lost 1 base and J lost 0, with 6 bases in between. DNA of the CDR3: TGTGCCAGCAGCTTAGGCAGTGCAACTAATGAAAAACTGTTTTTT. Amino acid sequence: CASSLGSATNEKLFF.

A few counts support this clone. CDR3 protein: CSVGLAGENNEQFF. In DNA form, the CDR3 reads TGCAGCGTGGGACTAGCGGGAGAGAACAATGAGCAGTTCTTC. The V call is TRBV29-1, the J call TRBJ2-1, with 14 bases identical to TRBD2. Losses at the gene ends were 6 bases for V and 5 bases for J; bases not matched to a gene: 3. This CDR3 region has 14 residues. Germline V gene data show CDR1 as SQVTM and CDR2 as ANQGSEA.

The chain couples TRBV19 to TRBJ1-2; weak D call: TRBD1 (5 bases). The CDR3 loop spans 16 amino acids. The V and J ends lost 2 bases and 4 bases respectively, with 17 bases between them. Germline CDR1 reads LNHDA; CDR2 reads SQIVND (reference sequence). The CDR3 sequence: CASSISPRTGLYGYTF. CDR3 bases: TGTGCCAGTAGTATATCCCCCCGGACGGGACTCTATGGCTACACCTTC.

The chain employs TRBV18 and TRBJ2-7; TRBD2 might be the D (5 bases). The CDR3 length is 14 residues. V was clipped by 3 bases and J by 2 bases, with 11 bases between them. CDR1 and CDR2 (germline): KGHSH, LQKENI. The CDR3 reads CASSPEAETYEQYF. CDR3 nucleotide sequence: TGTGCCAGCTCACCCGAAGCGGAAACCTACGAGCAGTACTTC.

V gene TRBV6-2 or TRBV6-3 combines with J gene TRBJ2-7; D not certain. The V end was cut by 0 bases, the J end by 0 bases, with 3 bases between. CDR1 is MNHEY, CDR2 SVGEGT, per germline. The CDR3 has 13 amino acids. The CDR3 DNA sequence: TGTGCCAGCAGTTACTCGGCCTCCTACGAGCAGTACTTC. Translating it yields CASSYSASYEQYF.

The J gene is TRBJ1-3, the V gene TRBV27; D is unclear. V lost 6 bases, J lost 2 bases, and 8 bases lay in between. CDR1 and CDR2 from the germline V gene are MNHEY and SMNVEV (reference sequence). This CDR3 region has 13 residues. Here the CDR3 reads CASSPNTGNTIYF. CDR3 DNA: TGTGCCAGCAGCCCGAACACTGGAAACACCATATATTTT.